The clone carrying this T cell receptor beta chain was detected only a few times. This sample stems from a study of blood T cells in healthy people across ages. The CDR3 has 13 amino acids. CDR1 and CDR2 (germline): DFQATT, SNEGSKA (reference sequence). Losses at the gene ends were 3 bases for V and 6 bases for J; bases not matched to a gene: 5. For every donor, a draw yielded approximately 9.9 milliliters of peripheral blood. Through a sample-barcoded 5' primer and a J-beta primer mix, a second PCR was run for roughly 6 to 11 cycles. Through a template-switch adaptor with 12 random nucleotides, each cDNA molecule received a tag. TCRdb fed the 5' RACE reads into MiXCR, producing one record per CDR3 protein. The data contain 550,000 to 750,000 distinct CDR3 sequences, roughly 21% of them singletons.

The clonotype comes from a man between 65 and 85 years old in good health. V is TRBV20-1 and J is TRBJ2-1, with 7 bases aligning to TRBD2. The sample consisted of blood. DNA for the CDR3: TGCAGTGCTAGCCCGGGAGGCCTCAATGAGCAGTTCTTC. Translation gives CSASPGGLNEQFF.